The 3 T cell receptor beta chains listed next were all sequenced from one sample in a study of vaccination and CD4 T cells after COVID-19. The antigens these receptors bind are not known. The assay that was used to sequence DNA from cultured CD4+ T cells was the Oncomine TCR Beta short-read assay. TCRdb re-analysed the PCR reads in MiXCR, keeping a single row per CDR3 protein. The data show 9,200 or so distinct CDR3 sequences, 40% to 55% seen once. Treatment in this sample: approximately nine-day PBMC culture with coronavirus spike peptide pools or control peptides (ViraFEST assay). According to the study, CD4+ T cells from the unexposed donor were gathered ahead of the COVID-19 pandemic (2011-2018). The sample comprised CD4+ T cells from blood, cultured in vitro. These receptor sequences come from a human donor in good health.

The chain couples TRBV7-8 to TRBJ2-1; D gene unclear. The V gene's germline CDR1 is SGHVS and CDR2 FQNEAQ. Trimming took off 2 bases at V and 0 bases at J, with 11 bases between the two ends. The CDR3 consists of 16 residues. The CDR3 sequence is CASSLSEIGSYNEQFF. The DNA for the CDR3 is TGTGCCAGCAGCTTATCGGAAATCGGCTCCTACAATGAGCAGTTCTTC.

This clonotype has a handful of counts. The genes are TRBV27 and TRBJ1-5; D not resolved. V lost 5 bases and J 5 bases, leaving 13 bases between the germline ends. The CDR3 runs to 14 residues. Germline V gene sequence: CDR1 MNHEY, CDR2 SMNVEV (reference sequence). CDR3 protein: CASSQSQVDQPQHF. Written as DNA, the CDR3 is TGTGCCAGCAGTCAAAGTCAGGTAGATCAGCCCCAGCATTTT.

The chain combines TRBV5-4 with TRBJ1-6; maybe TRBD1 (6 bases). Germline V gene sequence: CDR1 SGHNT, CDR2 YYREEE (reference sequence). The CDR3 sequence is 15 residues long. Trimming pared 2 bases from V and 4 bases from J, leaving 10 bases between. CDR3 DNA sequence: TGTGCCAGCAGCTTACAGGGCCCATATAATTCACCCCTCCACTTT. Its translation: CASSLQGPYNSPLHF.